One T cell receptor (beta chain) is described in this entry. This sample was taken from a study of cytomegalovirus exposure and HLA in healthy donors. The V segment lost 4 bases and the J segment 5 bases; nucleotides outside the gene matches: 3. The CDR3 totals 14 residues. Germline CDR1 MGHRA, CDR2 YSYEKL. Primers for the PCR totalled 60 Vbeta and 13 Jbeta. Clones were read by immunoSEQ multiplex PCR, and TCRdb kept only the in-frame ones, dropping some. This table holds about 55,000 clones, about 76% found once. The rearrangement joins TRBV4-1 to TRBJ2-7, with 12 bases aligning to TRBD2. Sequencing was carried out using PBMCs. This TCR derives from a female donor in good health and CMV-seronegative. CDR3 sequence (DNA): TGCGCCAGCAGCCCCGGACTAGCGGGAAACGAGCAGTACTTC. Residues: CASSPGLAGNEQYF.